The subject of this entry is one TCR beta chain. This clonotype was observed a few times. It lacks a known antigen. No base quality values were provided; no much bigger clone lies one nucleotide off. The cysteine opens and the phenylalanine closes a CDR3 of 17 amino acids. The entry retains the CDR3 DNA only, 51 bases that are in frame from base 1. CDR1 and CDR2, per the germline V gene, are ENHRY and SYGVKD. V trim: 5 bases; J trim: 2 bases; unmatched bases: 12. Receptors were amplified or captured by RACE. Sequencing was performed on a NextSeq 500. During library preparation, unique molecular identifiers were attached to individual cDNA molecules so that TCRs could be counted in a quantitative, reproducible way. As for how the authors treated the data: The median number of TCRs per sample was some 100,000, ranging from about 20,000 to 700,000. The Decombinator software suite was used to annotate the V, J and CDR3 of the TCR reads. To make PS versus PT1 abundance plots, every sample was subsampled to the same number of TCRs (28,000). Expanded TCRs were defined as absent before sensitization and observed at least eight times at the 2-week time point. The public sequencing data were trimmed at Q25 with fastp and processed into clonotypes with MiXCR by TCRdb, which kept only in-frame beta chains. Rows matching on CDR3 protein sequence are summarized as one entry with the most common DNA and genes. These V and J calls are TCRdb output, not the study's own analysis. A total of roughly 100,000 distinct CDR3 sequences appear in this sample, approximately 10% of them only once. The ten biggest clones cover 2.9% of the sample.

The sample originates from a study of human T cells and chemical hapten exposure (dated by TCRdb to about 2021). In terms of the full investigation: Libraries were pooled for sequencing, and variation in per-sample TCR yields was attributed mainly to small differences in library volumes within the pool. In alopecia patients, the study followed how the peripheral blood TCR repertoire changed in vivo over primary and secondary sensitization to diphenylcyclopropenone (DPC), a hapten. For every blood RNA sample, sequencing covered both the TCR alpha and TCR beta chains.

On the study overall, not on this receptor specifically: Repeated subsampling changed both the strength of the expansion versus patch-test correlation and the threshold at which the correlation became significant. No change with DPC sensitization was found in the number of TCRs above 1 in 1000 frequency, and no evidence of global repertoire structure alterations was found.

The time point label on this specimen signifies: healthy volunteer bleed at 2 weeks. Total RNA was isolated from unfractionated whole blood collected in Tempus Blood RNA tubes. As TCR sequencing controls, four or five healthy volunteers were used, with blood taken at day 0, 2 weeks and 6 weeks. The sequence derives from a female donor in good health. Some clones in this sample may be carry-over from other donors' samples. In this chain, TRBV10-3 is recombined with TRBJ2-3; TRBD2 lines up with 8 middle nucleotides. Specimen: whole blood. The CDR3: CAISSGPLAEITDTQYF. At the DNA level, the sequence is TGTGCCATCAGTTCCGGGCCACTAGCGGAGATCACAGATACGCAGTATTTT.